What follows describes a single T cell receptor (beta chain). It was RNA transcripts that yielded the amplified TCR beta CDR3 regions. First-round RT-PCR with HTBI primers amplified the TCR CDR3 region. TCRdb analysed the multiplex PCR reads with MiXCR anew, one entry per CDR3 protein. The data hold fewer than 650,000 distinct CDR3 sequences, with roughly 14% observed a single time. The CDR3 totals 14 residues. The germline V and J ends were trimmed by 1 base and 7 bases, with 10 bases remaining between them. Germline V gene sequence: CDR1 SNHLY, CDR2 FYNNEI. This record comes from a study of T cells in Graves' hyperthyroidism and ophthalmopathy. Under 3 months was the duration of disease in ophthalmopathy patients, who also had a Clinical Activity Score of at least 3 and a NOSPECS grade of at least 4. Patients having uncontrolled infection, another autoimmune disease, pregnancy or lactation were not included. Each diagnosis was grounded in clinical symptoms, serum thyroxine and TRAb, thyroid ultrasound, and orbital computed tomography.

Sequencing used blood. This rearrangement joins TRBV2 to TRBJ1-4, with D maybe TRBD1 (5 bases). The sequence derives from a woman between 40 and 55 years old with Graves' ophthalmopathy. DNA for the CDR3: TGTGCCAGCAGTGAAGATCGGGGGACTGAAAAACTGTTTTTT. This codes for CASSEDRGTEKLFF.